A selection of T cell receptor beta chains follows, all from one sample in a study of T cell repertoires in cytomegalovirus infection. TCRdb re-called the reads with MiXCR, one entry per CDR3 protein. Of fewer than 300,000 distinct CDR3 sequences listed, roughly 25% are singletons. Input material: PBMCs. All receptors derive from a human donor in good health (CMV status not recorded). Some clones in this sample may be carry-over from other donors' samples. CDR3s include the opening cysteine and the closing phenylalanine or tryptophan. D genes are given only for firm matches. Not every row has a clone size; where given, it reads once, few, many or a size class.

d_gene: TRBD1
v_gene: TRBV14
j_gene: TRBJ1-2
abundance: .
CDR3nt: TGTGCCAGCAGCCAAGGGGGACAGGGTGATTGCTACACCTTC
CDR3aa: CASSQGGQGDCYTF

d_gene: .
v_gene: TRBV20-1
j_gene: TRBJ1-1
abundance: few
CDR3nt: TGCAGTGCTACGTACCCTCTAGAAACTGAAGCTTTCTTT
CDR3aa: CSATYPLETEAFF

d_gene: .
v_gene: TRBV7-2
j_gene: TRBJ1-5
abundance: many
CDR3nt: TGTGCCAGCAGCTTAGTGAGGGGATCTCAGCCCCAGCATTTT
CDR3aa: CASSLVRGSQPQHF

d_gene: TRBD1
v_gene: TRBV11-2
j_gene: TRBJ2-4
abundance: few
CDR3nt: TGTGCCAGCAGCTTAGGGAAAGGACAGGGAAACATTCAGTACTTC
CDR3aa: CASSLGKGQGNIQYF

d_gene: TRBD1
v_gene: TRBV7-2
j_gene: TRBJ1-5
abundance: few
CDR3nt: TGTGCCAGCAGCCCCTGGGACAGTAATCAGCCCCAGCATTTT
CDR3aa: CASSPWDSNQPQHF

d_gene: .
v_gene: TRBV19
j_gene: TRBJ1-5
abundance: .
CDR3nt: TGTGCCAGTAGTAGAATCGAGGGCGTCGGGGGACAGCCCCAGCATTTT
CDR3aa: CASSRIEGVGGQPQHF

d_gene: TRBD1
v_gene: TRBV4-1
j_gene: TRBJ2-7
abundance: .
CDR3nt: TGCGCCAGCAGATCGGGACAGGGGAATCTCTACGAGCAGTACTTC
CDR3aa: CASRSGQGNLYEQYF

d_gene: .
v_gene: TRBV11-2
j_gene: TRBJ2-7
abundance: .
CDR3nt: TGTGCCAGCAGCCTTCAGGGTGGATTTTACGAGCAGTACTTC
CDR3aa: CASSLQGGFYEQYF

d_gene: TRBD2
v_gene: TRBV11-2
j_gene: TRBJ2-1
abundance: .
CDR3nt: TGTGCCAGCAGCTTCACTAGCGGGAGCACCTCCTACAATGAGCAGTTCTTC
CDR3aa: CASSFTSGSTSYNEQFF

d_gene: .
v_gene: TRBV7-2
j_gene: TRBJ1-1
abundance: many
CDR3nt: TGTGCCAGCAGCTTATGGGCCGAGACTGAAGCTTTCTTT
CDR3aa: CASSLWAETEAFF

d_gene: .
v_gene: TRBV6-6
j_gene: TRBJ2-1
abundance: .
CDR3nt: TGTGCCAGCAGACAGGGCGTGGTTAATGAGCAGTTCTTC
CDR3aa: CASRQGVVNEQFF

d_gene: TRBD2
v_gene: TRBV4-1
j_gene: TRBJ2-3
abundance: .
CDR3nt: TGCGCCAGCAGCCATGTCTTTAGCGGGAGTAGCTTAGATACGCAGTATTTT
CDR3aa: CASSHVFSGSSLDTQYF

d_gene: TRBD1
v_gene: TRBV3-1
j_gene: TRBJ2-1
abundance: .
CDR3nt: TGTGCCAGCAGCCTCCCGGGACAGGGTGACAATGAGCAGTTCTTC
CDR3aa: CASSLPGQGDNEQFF

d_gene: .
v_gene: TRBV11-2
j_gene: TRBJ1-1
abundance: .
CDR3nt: TGTGCCAGCAGCTTAGTGCCAGGGACGAGCACTGAAGCTTTCTTT
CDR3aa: CASSLVPGTSTEAFF

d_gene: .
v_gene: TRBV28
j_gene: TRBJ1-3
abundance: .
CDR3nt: TGTGCCAGCAGCTCCCTGACGGCCCCCTCTGGAAACACCATATATTTT
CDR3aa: CASSSLTAPSGNTIYF

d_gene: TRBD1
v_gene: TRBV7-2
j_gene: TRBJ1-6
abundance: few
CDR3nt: TGTGCCAGCAGCTCCAGGACAGGGTATAATTCACCCCTCCACTTT
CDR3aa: CASSSRTGYNSPLHF

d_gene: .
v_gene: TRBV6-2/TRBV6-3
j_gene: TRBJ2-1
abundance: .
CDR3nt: TGTGCCAGCAGTGGTCAGGGGTCCCATGAGCAGTTCTTC
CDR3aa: CASSGQGSHEQFF

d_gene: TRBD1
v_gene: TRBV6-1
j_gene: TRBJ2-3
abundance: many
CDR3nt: TGTGCCAGCAGTGAAAATTGGGACAGGGACACAGATACGCAGTATTTT
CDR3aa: CASSENWDRDTDTQYF

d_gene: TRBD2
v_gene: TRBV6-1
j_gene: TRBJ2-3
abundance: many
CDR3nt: TGTGCCAGCACCCTGTGGGAGGGGAGCACAGATACGCAGTATTTT
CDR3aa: CASTLWEGSTDTQYF

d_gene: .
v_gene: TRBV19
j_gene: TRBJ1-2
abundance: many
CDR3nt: TGTGCCAGTAGTAAAACGAACACAGTGAACTATGGCTACACCTTC
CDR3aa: CASSKTNTVNYGYTF

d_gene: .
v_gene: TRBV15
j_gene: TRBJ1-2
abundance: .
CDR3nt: TGTGCCACCAGCACCGTTCTGACAAGCAGGGTCAACTATGGCTACACCTTC
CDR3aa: CATSTVLTSRVNYGYTF

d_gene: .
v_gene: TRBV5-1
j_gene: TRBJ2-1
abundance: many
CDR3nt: TGTGCCAGCAGCTTGGGTCAGAGCTCCTACAATGAGCAGTTCTTC
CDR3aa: CASSLGQSSYNEQFF

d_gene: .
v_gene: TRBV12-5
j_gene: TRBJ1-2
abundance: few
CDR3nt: TGTGCTAGTGGTTTGGACAGCTATGGCTACACCTTC
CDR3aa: CASGLDSYGYTF

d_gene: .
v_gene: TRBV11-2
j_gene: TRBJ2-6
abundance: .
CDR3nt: TGTGCCAGCAGCCGGACTGCTGGGGCCAACGTCCTGACTTTC
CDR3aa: CASSRTAGANVLTF

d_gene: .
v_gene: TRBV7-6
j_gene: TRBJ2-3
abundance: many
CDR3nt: TGTGCCAGCAGCTTAGCGGATGGTATAACAGATACGCAGTATTTT
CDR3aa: CASSLADGITDTQYF

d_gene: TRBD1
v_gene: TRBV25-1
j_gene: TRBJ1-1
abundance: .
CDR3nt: TGTGCCAGCAGTGGCTTGGGACAGCCCACTGAAGCTTTCTTT
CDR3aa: CASSGLGQPTEAFF

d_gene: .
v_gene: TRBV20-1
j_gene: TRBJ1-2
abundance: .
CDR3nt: TGCAGTGCTAGAGATCCCGGCCGCTACACCTTC
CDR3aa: CSARDPGRYTF

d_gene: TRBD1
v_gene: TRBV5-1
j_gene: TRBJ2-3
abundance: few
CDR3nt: TGCGCCAGCAGCTTCGGACAGGAAGATACGCAGTATTTT
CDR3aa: CASSFGQEDTQYF

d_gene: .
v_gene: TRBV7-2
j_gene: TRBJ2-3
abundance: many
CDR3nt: TGTGCCAGCAGCCAAAACGCAGCGGTGGCTAGCACAGATACGCAGTATTTT
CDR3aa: CASSQNAAVASTDTQYF

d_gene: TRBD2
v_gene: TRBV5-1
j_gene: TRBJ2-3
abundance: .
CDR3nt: TGCGCCAGCAGATTCGCGACTAGCGGGGAGGATACGCAGTATTTT
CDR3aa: CASRFATSGEDTQYF